This passage covers 19 T cell receptor beta chains from one sample sequenced in a study of OX40 agonist ivuxolimab in advanced cancers. The assay was immunoSEQ multiplex PCR, and TCRdb's table has in-frame clones only and misses some. Seen here are about 35,000 clones, about 94% observed once, and the top ten hold 20% to 25%. This sample comprised CD4+ or CD8+ T cells sorted from blood, obtained in a trial of the OX40 agonist ivuxolimab. Source of these receptors: an adult with an advanced solid tumor such as melanoma, head and neck, liver or kidney cancer.

The V and J genes are TRBV7-9 and TRBJ1-1, with D unclear. There are 14 residues in the CDR3. The V end was cut by 0 bases, the J end by 7 bases, with 12 bases between. Germline V gene sequence: CDR1 SEHNR, CDR2 FQNEAQ (reference sequence). CDR3 sequence: CASSLAIGSFEAFF. The CDR3 DNA reads as TGTGCCAGCAGCTTAGCCATTGGGTCCTTTGAAGCTTTCTTT.

The V and J genes are TRBV27 and TRBJ1-1; no reliable D call. The V gene lost 7 bases and the J gene lost 4 bases, with 13 bases spanning the gap. The CDR3 sequence is 13 residues long. In germline, CDR1 is MNHEY, CDR2 SMNVEV (reference sequence). The chain's CDR3 is CASTSGGSTEAFF. As DNA, the CDR3 is TGTGCCAGCACATCAGGAGGTAGCACTGAAGCTTTCTTT.

This clone showed up just once. This chain joins TRBV10-1 and TRBJ2-7; TRBD1 might be the D (6 bases). There are 12 residues in the CDR3. Trimming shortened V by 8 bases and J by 3 bases, and 11 bases separated the two germline ends. Germline CDR1 and CDR2: WNHNN and SYGVQD (reference sequence). Written as DNA, the CDR3 is TGCGCCAGCGGGGACACCTACTACGAGCAGTACTTC. Translating gives CASGDTYYEQYF.

CDR3 amino acids: CAWSPFNSGANVLTF. The CDR3 DNA reads as TGTGCCTGGAGTCCCTTTAACTCTGGGGCCAACGTCCTGACTTTC. V gene TRBV30 combines with J gene TRBJ2-6; D uncertain. Per germline, CDR1 GTSNPN and CDR2 SVGIG (reference sequence). V lost 2 bases and J 0 bases, leaving 8 bases between the germline ends. The CDR3 loop spans 15 amino acids.

J is TRBJ1-6 and V is TRBV7-9, with unresolved D. CDR3 length: 15 residues. V was trimmed by 5 bases and J by 7 bases, leaving 15 bases between them. The germline gives CDR1 SEHNR, CDR2 FQNEAQ (reference sequence). In nucleotides, the CDR3 is TGTGCCAGCAGCCCTGTTACTGGGTCGAATTCACCCCTCCACTTT. It encodes CASSPVTGSNSPLHF.

This chain links TRBV4-3 with TRBJ2-1; 11 bases are a match to TRBD2. J gave up 7 bases and V 0 bases, and 2 bases lay outside the gene matches. CDR3 size: 15 residues. Germline CDR1 is LGHNA and CDR2 is YSLEER. The CDR3 here is CASSQDGTSGNEQFF. The CDR3 coding sequence is TGCGCCAGCAGCCAAGATGGGACTAGCGGAAATGAGCAGTTCTTC.

This clone was seen once. The CDR3 spells CASSHPQGREGTDTQYF. The CDR3 DNA reads as TGTGCCAGCAGCCATCCTCAGGGGCGGGAGGGGACAGATACGCAGTATTTT. V is TRBV9 and J is TRBJ2-3, with TRBD2 matching 9 bases. J lost 3 bases, V lost 4 bases, and 12 bases had no gene match. This CDR3 contains 17 residues. The germline V gene has CDR1 SGDLS and CDR2 YYNGEE.

V and J are TRBV28 and TRBJ1-1, with D uncertain. The V end was cut by 5 bases, the J end by 3 bases, with 7 bases between. CDR1 MDHEN and CDR2 SYDVKM come from the germline V gene. This CDR3 spans 12 amino acids. The chain's CDR3 is CASSQRYTEAFF. The CDR3 DNA sequence: TGTGCCAGCAGTCAGAGATACACTGAAGCTTTCTTT. The whole variable domain, remainder taken from reference TRBV28 and TRBJ1-1, is DVKVTQSSRYLVKRTGEKVFLECVQDMDHENMFWYRQDPGLGLRLIYFSYDVKMKEKGDIPEGYSVSREKKERFSLILESASTNQTSMYLCASSQRYTEAFFGQGTRLTVV.

The CDR3 spells CASSRMSQTGGPSTGELFF. For the CDR3, the DNA is TGTGCCAGCAGCCGCATGAGTCAGACGGGAGGGCCAAGTACCGGGGAGCTGTTTTTT. This rearrangement joins TRBV9 to TRBJ2-2, with 8 bases fitting TRBD2. This CDR3 contains 19 residues. V shed 4 bases and J 5 bases; nucleotides not matched to a gene: 19. The V gene's germline CDR1 is SGDLS and CDR2 YYNGEE.

The rearrangement uses TRBV19 and TRBJ1-5, with a possible D match to TRBD1 (6 bases). With 5 bases removed from V and 7 bases from J, the gap between germline ends came to 12 bases. This CDR3 has 13 residues. The germline gives CDR1 LNHDA, CDR2 SQIVND (reference sequence). The CDR3 sequence: CASSAGVSQPQHF. The CDR3 coding sequence is TGTGCCAGTAGTGCAGGGGTGAGCCAGCCCCAGCATTTT. Combining the CDR3 with reference TRBV19 and TRBJ1-5 gives the whole variable domain DGGITQSPKYLFRKEGQNVTLSCEQNLNHDAMYWYRQDPGQGLRLIYYSQIVNDFQKGDIAEGYSVSREKKESFPLTVTSAQKNPTAFYLCASSAGVSQPQHFGDGTRLSIL.

The J gene is TRBJ2-4, the V gene TRBV28; D possibly corresponds to TRBD2 (6 bases). In germline, CDR1 is MDHEN, CDR2 SYDVKM. CDR3 size: 14 residues. Trimming shortened V by 2 bases and J by 3 bases, and 8 bases separated the two germline ends. The CDR3: CASSLMGGKNIQYF. CDR3 bases: TGTGCCAGCAGTTTAATGGGAGGCAAAAACATTCAGTACTTC.

Only one count was recorded for this clone. The chain couples TRBV29-1 to TRBJ2-7, with TRBD2 matching over 9 bases. The CDR3 is 16 residues long. V gave up 4 bases and J gave up 1 base; unmatched junction bases: 11. Germline lookup yields CDR1 SQVTM and CDR2 ANQGSEA. The CDR3 bases are TGCAGCGTTGCCCTACGGATAGCGGGAGCTTCCTACGAGCAGTACTTC. Its protein product is CSVALRIAGASYEQYF.

V is TRBV7-9 and J is TRBJ2-2; D gene uncertain. The CDR3 spans 11 residues. V lost 11 bases and J lost 1, with 5 bases in between. Germline V gene sequence: CDR1 SEHNR, CDR2 FQNEAQ (reference sequence). CDR3 region: CAAGNTGELFF. CDR3 bases: TGTGCCGCTGGGAACACCGGGGAGCTGTTTTTT.

The chain has TRBV6-5 and TRBJ2-5, with 8 bases lining up with TRBD1. The CDR3 totals 15 residues. The V and J ends lost 5 bases and 5 bases, in that order; junction bases with no gene match: 10. The germline V gene encodes CDR1 MNHEY and CDR2 SVGAGI. The CDR3 region has the DNA TGTGCCAGCAGTCCGACAGGGGCGGGGTTGGAGACCCAGTACTTC. Translated, it gives CASSPTGAGLETQYF.

The chain links TRBV28 to TRBJ2-2; 7 nucleotides align to TRBD1. Per germline, CDR1 MDHEN and CDR2 SYDVKM. The V and J ends lost 2 bases and 3 bases, in that order; junction bases with no gene match: 6. This CDR3 has 16 amino acids. The chain's CDR3 is CASSLMAGGDTGELFF. The DNA of the CDR3 is TGTGCCAGCAGTTTAATGGCAGGGGGAGACACCGGGGAGCTGTTTTTT.

The chain carries TRBV19 and TRBJ2-2; TRBD1 is a possible D gene (6 bases). Germline CDR1 reads LNHDA; CDR2 reads SQIVND (reference sequence). This CDR3 contains 15 residues. Trimming took 5 bases from V and 3 from J, leaving 13 bases between them. The CDR3 is CASSSWAGDTGELFF. CDR3 coding DNA: TGTGCCAGTAGTTCCTGGGCAGGGGACACCGGGGAGCTGTTTTTT.

This chain links TRBV27 with TRBJ2-7; D may match TRBD1 or TRBD2 (5 bases each). CDR1 is MNHEY, CDR2 SMNVEV, per germline (reference sequence). V was cut by 8 bases and J by 1 base, with 15 bases left in between. The CDR3 spans 14 residues. This CDR3 reads CASSSGTVSYEQYF. The CDR3 coding sequence is TGTGCCAGCTCATCCGGGACGGTGTCCTACGAGCAGTACTTC.

This chain links TRBV21-1 with TRBJ1-5; the D call in the table, TRBD1, was not verified against the DNA. TRBV21-1 constitutes a pseudogene. The CDR3 has 18 residues. DNA for the CDR3: TGTGCCAGCAGCAAAGAGGTCGACAGCTTTTATAGCAATCAGCCCCAGCATTTT. This gives the protein CASSKEVDSFYSNQPQHF.

V gene TRBV29-1 combines with J gene TRBJ2-3; no definite D call. Deletions cut 6 bases from V and 4 bases from J, with 5 bases between. The CDR3 contains 10 residues. Germline V gene data show CDR1 as SQVTM and CDR2 as ANQGSEA. Here the CDR3 reads CSVIADTQYF. The CDR3, as DNA: TGCAGCGTCATCGCAGATACGCAGTATTTT.